What follows describes a single TCR beta chain. In the study's own analysis: By means of reference gene primer amplification, nucleated cell counts were estimated. The method was immunoSEQ multiplex PCR; TCRdb's version includes in-frame clones alone and lacks a portion of them. The DNA gave D and trimming, while V, J and clone size come from that table. The table has 35,000 or so clones, about nine tenths seen once; the top ten hold 12%. The data were taken from a study of blood T cell repertoires in COVID-19. Sequencing was done on a sample of peripheral blood. The sequence came from a man aged 65 to 79 with acute or convalescent COVID-19.

The CDR3 nucleotides are TGTGCCAGCAGCTTTAGCGGGGATCCCTACAATGAGCAGTTCTTC. Its translation is CASSFSGDPYNEQFF. The V call is TRBV7-3, the J call TRBJ2-1; 8 bases map to TRBD2. Germline CDR1 SGHTA, CDR2 FQGTGA. The V and J ends lost 3 bases and 2 bases, in that order; junction bases with no gene match: 3. This CDR3 region has 15 residues.